These 29 T cell receptor beta chains originate from one sample sequenced in a study of vaccination and CD4 T cells after COVID-19. Treatment: roughly 10-day PBMC culture with coronavirus spike peptide pools or control peptides (ViraFEST assay). No antigen has been assigned to these receptors. Oncomine TCR Beta short-read sequencing was applied to DNA from cultured CD4+ T cells. Each CDR3 protein gets one entry after TCRdb re-called the PCR reads with MiXCR. The data hold about 9,900 distinct CDR3 sequences, with less than 60% observed a single time. Sequencing input: CD4+ T cells from blood, cultured in vitro. The receptors were gathered from a human donor who had recovered from COVID-19.

The genes are TRBV28 and TRBJ1-6; TRBD1 is a possible D gene (6 bases). This CDR3 contains 14 residues. V lost 4 bases and J 10 bases, leaving 14 bases between the germline ends. Germline assignment: CDR1 MDHEN and CDR2 SYDVKM. The chain's CDR3 is CASSSQGFRSPLHF. CDR3 nucleotides: TGTGCCAGCAGTTCACAGGGTTTTAGGTCACCCCTCCACTTT.

The V call is TRBV12-5, the J call TRBJ1-5; 10 nucleotides match TRBD1. The CDR3 has 18 amino acids. Germline V CDR1 and CDR2: LGHNT, FRNRAP. Trimming removed 0 bases from V and 0 bases from J; junction bases left unmatched: 5. CDR3 DNA: TGTGCTAGTGGTTTGGTAGGGACAGGGGAGAATAGCAATCAGCCCCAGCATTTT. Its protein is CASGLVGTGENSNQPQHF.

In this sample, this clonotype turned up a few times. The V and J genes are TRBV6-1 and TRBJ2-7, with 7 bases that match TRBD1. V was clipped by 4 bases and J by 4 bases; unmatched bases: 4. Germline CDR1 MNHNS, CDR2 SASEGT. The CDR3 consists of 13 residues. CDR3 amino acids: CASSGLQGYEQYF. CDR3 in DNA: TGTGCCAGCAGTGGTTTACAGGGGTACGAGCAGTACTTC.

Only one count was recorded for this clonotype. The chain has TRBV2 and TRBJ1-1; D gene ambiguous. CDR3 length: 13 amino acids. Germline values: CDR1 SNHLY, CDR2 FYNNEI. V lost 3 bases and J 3 bases, leaving 8 bases between the germline ends. CDR3 sequence (DNA): TGTGCCAGCAGTGACGAGGGTTACACTGAAGCTTTCTTT. Translated: CASSDEGYTEAFF.

The chain uses TRBV7-6 and TRBJ2-2; D is unresolved. Deletions cut 1 base from V and 6 bases from J, with 6 bases between. Looked up from germline, CDR1 is SGHVS and CDR2 is FNYEAQ. The CDR3 contains 13 residues. The CDR3 DNA reads TGTGCCAGCAGCTTAGGTGACCCCGGGGAGCTGTTTTTT. Translation gives CASSLGDPGELFF.

This clonotype appeared a few times. J is TRBJ1-2 and V is TRBV23-1; weak D call: TRBD1 (5 bases). TRBV23-1 is an open reading frame, and its role is uncertain. The CDR3 covers 13 residues. V lost 7 bases to trimming and J lost 10 bases, with 19 bases between them. The CDR3 DNA reads as TGCGCCAGCACACTCGGGACCGGTCGTATCTACACCTTC. Its translation is CASTLGTGRIYTF.

This clonotype occurred a few times. The chain recombines TRBV24-1 with TRBJ2-3; D might be TRBD1 or TRBD2, each matching 5 bases. V lost 9 bases, J lost 8 bases, and 14 bases lay in between. The CDR3 runs to 12 residues. The germline gives CDR1 KGHDR, CDR2 SFDVKD. The CDR3 here is CATGDARGTQYF. The CDR3, as DNA: TGTGCCACCGGGGACGCTCGGGGTACGCAGTATTTT.

This clonotype was seen a few times. The J gene is TRBJ2-1, the V gene TRBV7-2, with 11 bases aligning to TRBD1. CDR3 length: 14 residues. With V trimmed by 1 base and J by 8 bases, 1 base remained unmatched. Germline CDR1 and CDR2: SGHTA and FQGNSA. The CDR3 loop is CASSLGTGGHEQFF. The CDR3, as DNA: TGTGCCAGCAGCTTAGGGACAGGGGGCCATGAGCAGTTCTTC.

This clonotype came up a few times. The genes are TRBV24-1 and TRBJ2-3; 11 bases match TRBD2. J lost 6 bases, V lost 5 bases, and 9 bases had no gene match. CDR1 and CDR2 (germline): KGHDR, SFDVKD. The CDR3 is 16 residues long. The CDR3 coding sequence is TGTGCCACCAGTGTTGCTGTAGCGGGGGGGCGGGATACGCAGTATTTT. It specifies CATSVAVAGGRDTQYF.

This chain uses TRBV7-2 with TRBJ1-2, with D unresolved. Germline-derived CDR1 and CDR2 are SGHTA and FQGNSA. The CDR3 has 14 residues. The V gene lost 1 base and the J gene lost 4 bases, with 10 bases spanning the gap. The CDR3 nucleotides are TGTGCCAGCAGCTTAGACTGGAGAGGCTATGGCTACACCTTC. As protein: CASSLDWRGYGYTF.

This clonotype showed up just once. The chain joins TRBV11-3 to TRBJ1-2; D is uncertain. This CDR3 is 14 amino acids long. V was pared by 5 bases and J by 1 base, with 11 bases between. In germline, CDR1 is SGHNT, CDR2 YENEEA. CDR3 loop: CASSPTSINYGYTF. DNA of the CDR3: TGTGCCAGCAGCCCCACTTCGATTAACTATGGCTACACCTTC. Full variable domain (remainder filled in from reference TRBV11-3 and TRBJ1-2): EAGVVQSPRYKIIEKKQPVAFWCNPISGHNTLYWYLQNLGQGPELLIRYENEEAVDDSQLPKDRFSAERLKGVDSTLKIQPAELGDSAVYLCASSPTSINYGYTFGSGTRLTVV.

CDR3: CASSETHLGQGNEKLFF. Here the CDR3 DNA reads TGTGCCAGTAGTGAGACCCACCTGGGACAGGGAAATGAAAAACTGTTTTTT. The J gene is TRBJ1-4, the V gene TRBV19; TRBD1 agrees at 9 bases. V dropped 5 bases and J dropped 5; count of bases not matched to a gene: 12. Per the germline V gene, CDR1 is LNHDA and CDR2 is SQIVND (reference sequence). The CDR3 is made up of 17 amino acids.

CDR3 loop: CATSRARGGSYNEQFF. DNA for the CDR3: TGTGCCACCAGCAGAGCCAGGGGGGGCTCCTACAATGAGCAGTTCTTC. This chain uses TRBV15 with TRBJ2-1; D might be TRBD1 or TRBD2, each matching 7 bases. V lost 1 base to trimming and J lost 0 bases, with 10 bases between them. This CDR3 spans 16 amino acids. The V gene's germline CDR1 is LNHNV and CDR2 YYDKDF (reference sequence).

V gene TRBV4-2 combines with J gene TRBJ2-6; D is unclear. V dropped 0 bases and J dropped 0 bases, with 3 bases sitting between them. The CDR3 loop spans 15 amino acids. Germline V gene data show CDR1 as LGHNA and CDR2 as YNFKEQ. The CDR3 bases are TGTGCCAGCAGCCAAGAATACTCTGGGGCCAACGTCCTGACTTTC. Residues: CASSQEYSGANVLTF.

This clonotype has just a few counts. This chain uses TRBV12-5 with TRBJ1-2, with D hard to call. The germline V gene encodes CDR1 LGHNT and CDR2 FRNRAP. Trimming shortened V by 6 bases and J by 8 bases, and 13 bases separated the two germline ends. This CDR3 has 12 amino acids. DNA of the CDR3: TGTGCTAGTGGGATTCAGGAACAAGGCTACACCTTC. Protein: CASGIQEQGYTF.

This clonotype is judged medium-sized (0.01 to 0.1%). CDR3 DNA: TGCGCCAGCAGCTGGCAGGCGGGATCCTATGGCTACACCTTC. Its protein is CASSWQAGSYGYTF. V usage is TRBV5-1 and J usage is TRBJ1-2; D not resolved. CDR1 is SGHRS, CDR2 YFSETQ, per germline. The ends were cut back, 3 bases at V and 4 bases at J, with 13 bases in the middle. CDR3 length equals 14 residues.

CDR3 in amino acids: CSARTTGGQETQYF. The CDR3 region has the DNA TGCAGTGCTAGAACCACAGGGGGTCAAGAGACCCAGTACTTC. The chain uses TRBV20-1 and TRBJ2-5, with 8 nucleotides matching TRBD1. This CDR3 spans 14 amino acids. Germline V gene sequence: CDR1 DFQATT, CDR2 SNEGSKA (reference sequence). V was clipped by 2 bases and J by 2 bases; unmatched bases: 4.

The chain combines TRBV7-2 with TRBJ1-1; no clear D gene. CDR1 SGHTA and CDR2 FQGNSA come from the germline V gene. V lost 1 base, J lost 10 bases, and 10 bases lay in between. This CDR3 comprises 12 residues. CDR3 loop: CASSLEVGVAFF. The CDR3 DNA reads as TGTGCCAGCAGCTTAGAGGTGGGAGTAGCTTTCTTT.

This clonotype has only a few counts. The chain links TRBV6-1 to TRBJ1-6; D is uncertain. This CDR3 is 13 amino acids long. V shed 0 bases and J shed 7 bases, with 4 bases lying between them. The germline V gene encodes CDR1 MNHNS and CDR2 SASEGT. In DNA form, the CDR3 reads TGTGCCAGCAGTGAAGCCGGGAATTCACCCCTCCACTTT. This sequence encodes CASSEAGNSPLHF.

V and J are TRBV5-1 and TRBJ1-6; 7 bases fit TRBD1. The V gene's germline CDR1 is SGHRS and CDR2 YFSETQ. Losses at the gene ends were 4 bases for V and 7 bases for J; bases not matched to a gene: 5. The CDR3 is 14 residues long. The CDR3 DNA reads as TGCGCCAGCAGCACCGGGACAGTCAATTCACCCCTCCACTTT. The encoded protein is CASSTGTVNSPLHF.

V usage is TRBV3-1 and J usage is TRBJ1-1; D gene ambiguous. Trimming shortened V by 3 bases and J by 5 bases, and 7 bases separated the two germline ends. CDR1 is LGHDT and CDR2 is YNNKEL in the germline V gene (reference sequence). The CDR3 loop spans 12 amino acids. CDR3 DNA sequence: TGTGCCAGCAGCCAGGGCCCGACTGAAGCTTTCTTT. As protein: CASSQGPTEAFF.

The chain recombines TRBV18 with TRBJ2-7; 8 bases are a match to TRBD2. Per germline, CDR1 KGHSH and CDR2 LQKENI. V lost 5 bases to trimming and J lost 5 bases; unmatched junction nucleotides: 11. This CDR3 spans 15 amino acids. CDR3 sequence (DNA): TGTGCCAGCTCAGAGTTGGCGGGGGGCCAGAACGAGCAGTACTTC. As protein: CASSELAGGQNEQYF. Looking up the rest from reference TRBV18 and TRBJ2-7 gives the full variable domain: NAGVMQNPRHLVRRRGQEARLRCSPMKGHSHVYWYRQLPEEGLKFMVYLQKENIIDESGMPKERFSAEFPKEGPSILRIQQVVRGDSAAYFCASSELAGGQNEQYFGPGTRLTVT.

The chain joins TRBV6-1 to TRBJ1-1, with D tentatively TRBD1 (6 bases). The CDR3 extends over 14 amino acids. Trimming pared 4 bases from V and 1 base from J, leaving 10 bases between. CDR1 MNHNS and CDR2 SASEGT come from the germline V gene. The CDR3 region is CASSGGHPNTEAFF. The CDR3 nucleotides read TGTGCCAGCAGTGGGGGACACCCGAACACTGAAGCTTTCTTT.

V gene TRBV12-5 combines with J gene TRBJ1-2, with TRBD1 matching 7 bases. The germline CDR1 and CDR2 sequences are LGHNT and FRNRAP. This CDR3 is 13 amino acids long. Trimming cost V 2 bases and J 8 bases; bases outside gene matches: 5. CDR3 in amino acids: CASGLPPGGGYTF. DNA for the CDR3: TGTGCTAGTGGTTTGCCCCCAGGGGGAGGCTACACCTTC.

In this sample, this clonotype turned up a few times. The V call is TRBV2, the J call TRBJ1-2, with D tentatively TRBD1 (6 bases). V lost 10 bases, J lost 3 bases, and 15 bases lay in between. This CDR3 spans 13 amino acids. The V gene's germline CDR1 is SNHLY and CDR2 FYNNEI. Here the CDR3 DNA reads TGTGCCATAACCCCACAGGGAGACTATGGCTACACCTTC. Protein: CAITPQGDYGYTF.

The chain joins TRBV21-1 to TRBJ2-7; the table calls TRBD1, which could not be checked here. TRBV21-1 is assigned pseudogene status. This CDR3 comprises 13 residues. The CDR3 is CAKGGGPTYEQYF. The CDR3 region has the DNA TGTGCTAAAGGGGGGGGACCTACCTACGAGCAGTACTTC.

The chain joins TRBV23-1 to TRBJ2-2, with D possibly called TRBD1 or TRBD2 (5 bases each). TRBV23-1 qualifies as an ORF whose function is uncertain. The CDR3 has 16 amino acids. Trimming stripped 1 base from V and 6 bases from J, with 15 bases between. CDR3 region: CASSQCRQCGPGELFF. In DNA form, the CDR3 reads TGCGCCAGCAGTCAATGTCGACAGTGCGGGCCCGGGGAGCTGTTTTTT.

This clonotype was seen a few times. The genes are TRBV5-4 and TRBJ2-3; unclear D gene. The CDR3 sequence is 12 residues long. Germline assignment: CDR1 SGHNT and CDR2 YYREEE (reference sequence). V was cut by 3 bases and J by 5 bases, with 7 bases left in between. CDR3 residues: CASSSPRDTQYF. In nucleotides, the CDR3 is TGTGCCAGCAGCTCGCCCCGAGATACGCAGTATTTT.

In this sample, this clonotype turned up a few times. The chain joins TRBV19 to TRBJ1-1; D ambiguous. The CDR3 totals 13 residues. V gave up 6 bases and J gave up 1 base, with 9 bases separating them. The germline CDR1 and CDR2 sequences are LNHDA and SQIVND (reference sequence). In nucleotides, the CDR3 is TGTGCCAGTAGAGTTACACCGAACACTGAAGCTTTCTTT. Translating it yields CASRVTPNTEAFF.